These 2 T cell receptor beta chains were sequenced from one sample in a study of T cell repertoires in cytomegalovirus infection. Their recognized antigens are unknown. In TCRdb, the reads were re-called with MiXCR into one record per CDR3 protein. The profile covers hundreds of thousands of distinct CDR3 sequences, with approximately 33% appearing a single time and 18% taken by the ten largest. Here the sequenced sample was cultured PBMCs, taken from culture after CMV antigen stimulation. The receptors originated from a human donor in good health (CMV status not recorded). Some clones in this sample may be carry-over from other donors' samples.

The chain joins TRBV7-4 to TRBJ1-4; unclear D gene. V lost 0 bases, J lost 8 bases, and 7 bases lay in between. The CDR3 contains 13 residues. The germline V gene has CDR1 SGHVT and CDR2 SQSDAQ. The CDR3: CASSLAPREKLFF. As DNA, the CDR3 is TGTGCCAGCAGCTTAGCGCCCCGGGAAAAACTGTTTTTT.

As for this clonotype: The junction departs from germline at one end; a sequencing error may be responsible. The V gene is TRBV7-2, the J gene TRBJ2-7; maybe TRBD2 (6 bases). In germline, CDR1 is SGHTA, CDR2 FQGNSA. This CDR3 spans 12 amino acids. CDR3 sequence (DNA): TGTGCCAGCAGCCCCTCCGGGGGACCCCCCCACTTC. It yields the protein CASSPSGGPPHF.